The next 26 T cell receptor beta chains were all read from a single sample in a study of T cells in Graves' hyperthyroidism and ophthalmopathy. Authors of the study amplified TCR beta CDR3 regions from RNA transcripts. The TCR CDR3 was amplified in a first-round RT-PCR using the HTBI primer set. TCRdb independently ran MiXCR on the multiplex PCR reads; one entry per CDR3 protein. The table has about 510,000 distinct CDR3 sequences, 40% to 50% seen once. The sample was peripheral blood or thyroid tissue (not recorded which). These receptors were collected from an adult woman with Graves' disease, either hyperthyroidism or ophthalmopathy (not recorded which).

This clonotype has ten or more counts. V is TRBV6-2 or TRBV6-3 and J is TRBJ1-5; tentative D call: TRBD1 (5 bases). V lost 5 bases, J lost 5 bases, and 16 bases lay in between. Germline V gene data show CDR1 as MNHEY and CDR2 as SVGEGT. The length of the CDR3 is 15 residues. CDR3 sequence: CASSKGEQRDQPQHF. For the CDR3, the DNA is TGTGCCAGCAGTAAAGGGGAACAAAGGGATCAGCCCCAGCATTTT.

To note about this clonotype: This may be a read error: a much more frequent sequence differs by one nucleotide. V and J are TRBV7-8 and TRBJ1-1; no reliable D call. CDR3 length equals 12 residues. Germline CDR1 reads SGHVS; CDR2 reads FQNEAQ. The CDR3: CAGSLSVVEAFF. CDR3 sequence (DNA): TGTGCCGGCAGCTTATCCGTCGTTGAAGCTTTCTTT.

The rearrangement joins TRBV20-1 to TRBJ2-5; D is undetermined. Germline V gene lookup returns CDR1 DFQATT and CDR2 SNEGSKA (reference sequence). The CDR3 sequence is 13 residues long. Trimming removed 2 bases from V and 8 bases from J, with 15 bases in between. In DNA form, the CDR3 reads TGCAGTGCTAGACAGGAGAGGATCCTAACCCAGTACTTC. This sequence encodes CSARQERILTQYF.

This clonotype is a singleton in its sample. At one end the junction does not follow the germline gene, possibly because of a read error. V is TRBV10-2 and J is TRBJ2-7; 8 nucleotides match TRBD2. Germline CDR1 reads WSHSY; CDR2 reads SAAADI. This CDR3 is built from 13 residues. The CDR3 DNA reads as TGTGCCAGCAGTCCGGGGGGGCGTTATGAGCAGTACTTC. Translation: CASSPGGRYEQYF.

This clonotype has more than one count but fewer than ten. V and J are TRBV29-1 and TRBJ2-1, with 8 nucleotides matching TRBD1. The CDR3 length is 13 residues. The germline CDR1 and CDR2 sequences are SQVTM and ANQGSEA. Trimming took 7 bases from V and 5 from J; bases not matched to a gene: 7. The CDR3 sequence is CSAVDRGHNEQFF. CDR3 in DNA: TGCAGCGCGGTCGACAGGGGCCACAATGAGCAGTTCTTC.

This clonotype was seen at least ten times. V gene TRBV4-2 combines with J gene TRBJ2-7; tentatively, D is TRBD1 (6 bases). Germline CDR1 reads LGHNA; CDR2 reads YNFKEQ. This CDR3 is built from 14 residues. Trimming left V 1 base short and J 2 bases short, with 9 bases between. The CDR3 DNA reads TGTGCCAGCAGCCAAGGAACAGGGACCTACGAGCAGTACTTC. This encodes CASSQGTGTYEQYF.

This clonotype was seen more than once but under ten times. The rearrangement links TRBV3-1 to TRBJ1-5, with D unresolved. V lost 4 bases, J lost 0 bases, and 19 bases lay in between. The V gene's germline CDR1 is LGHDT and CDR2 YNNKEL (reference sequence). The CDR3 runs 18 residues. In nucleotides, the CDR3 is TGTGCCAGCAGCCCCCGTTTTGTGGGTGATTATAGCAATCAGCCCCAGCATTTT. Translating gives CASSPRFVGDYSNQPQHF.

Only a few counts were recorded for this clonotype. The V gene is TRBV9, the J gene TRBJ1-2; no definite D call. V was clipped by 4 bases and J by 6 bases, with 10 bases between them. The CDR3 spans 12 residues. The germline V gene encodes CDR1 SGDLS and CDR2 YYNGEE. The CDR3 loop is CASSSWSHGYTF. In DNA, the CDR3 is TGTGCCAGCAGCTCATGGAGTCATGGCTACACCTTC.

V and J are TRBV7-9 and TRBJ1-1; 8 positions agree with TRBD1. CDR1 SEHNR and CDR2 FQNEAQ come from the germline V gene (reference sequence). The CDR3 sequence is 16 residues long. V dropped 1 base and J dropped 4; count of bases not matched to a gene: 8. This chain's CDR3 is CASSLGGRGLGTEAFF. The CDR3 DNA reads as TGTGCCAGCAGCTTAGGGGGCAGGGGGCTCGGCACTGAAGCTTTCTTT. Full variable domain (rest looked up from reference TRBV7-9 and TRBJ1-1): DTGVSQNPRHKITKRGQNVTFRCDPISEHNRLYWYRQTLGQGPEFLTYFQNEAQLEKSRLLSDRFSAERPKGSFSTLEIQRTEQGDSAMYLCASSLGGRGLGTEAFFGQGTRLTVV.

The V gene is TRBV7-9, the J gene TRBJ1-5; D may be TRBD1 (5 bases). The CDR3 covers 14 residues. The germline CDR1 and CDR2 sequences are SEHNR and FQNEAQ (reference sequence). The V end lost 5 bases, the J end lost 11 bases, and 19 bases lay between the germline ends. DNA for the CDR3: TGTGCCAGCAGCCTTCAGGGATTCCAGGAGACCCAGCATTTT. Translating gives CASSLQGFQETQHF.

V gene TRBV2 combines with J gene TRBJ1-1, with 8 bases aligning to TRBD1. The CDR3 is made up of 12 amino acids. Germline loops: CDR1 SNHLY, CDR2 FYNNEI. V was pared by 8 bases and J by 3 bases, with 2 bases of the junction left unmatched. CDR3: CASDRGDTEAFF. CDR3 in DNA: TGTGCCAGCGACAGGGGAGACACTGAAGCTTTCTTT.

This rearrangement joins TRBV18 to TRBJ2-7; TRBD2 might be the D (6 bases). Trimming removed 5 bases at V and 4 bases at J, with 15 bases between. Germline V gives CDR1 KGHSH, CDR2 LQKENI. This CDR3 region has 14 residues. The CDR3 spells CASSGPGLTYEQYF. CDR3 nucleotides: TGTGCCAGCTCAGGTCCGGGACTCACATACGAGCAGTACTTC.

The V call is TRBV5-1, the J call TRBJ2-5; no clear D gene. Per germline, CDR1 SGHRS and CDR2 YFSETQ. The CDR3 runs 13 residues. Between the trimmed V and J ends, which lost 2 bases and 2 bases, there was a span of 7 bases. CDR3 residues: CASSFPSQETQYF. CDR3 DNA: TGCGCCAGCAGCTTTCCCAGTCAAGAGACCCAGTACTTC.

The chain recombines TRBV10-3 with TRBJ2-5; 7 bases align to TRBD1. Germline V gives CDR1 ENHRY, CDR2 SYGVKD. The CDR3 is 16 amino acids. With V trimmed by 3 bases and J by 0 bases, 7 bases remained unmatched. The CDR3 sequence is CAISENSGGYQETQYF. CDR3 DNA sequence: TGTGCCATCAGTGAAAACTCAGGGGGATACCAAGAGACCCAGTACTTC.

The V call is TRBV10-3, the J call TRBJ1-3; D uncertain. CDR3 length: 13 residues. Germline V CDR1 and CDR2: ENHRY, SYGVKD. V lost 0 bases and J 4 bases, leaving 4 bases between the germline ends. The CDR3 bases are TGTGCCATCAGTGAGTCAACGGGAAACACCATATATTTT. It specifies CAISESTGNTIYF.

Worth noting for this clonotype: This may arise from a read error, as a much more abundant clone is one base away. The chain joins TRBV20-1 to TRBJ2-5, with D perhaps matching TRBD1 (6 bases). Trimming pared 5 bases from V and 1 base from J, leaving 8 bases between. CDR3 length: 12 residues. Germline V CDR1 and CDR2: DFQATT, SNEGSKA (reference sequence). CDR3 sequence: CSAEDSQETQYF. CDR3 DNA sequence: TGCAGTGCTGAGGACAGCCAAGAGACCCAGTACTTC.

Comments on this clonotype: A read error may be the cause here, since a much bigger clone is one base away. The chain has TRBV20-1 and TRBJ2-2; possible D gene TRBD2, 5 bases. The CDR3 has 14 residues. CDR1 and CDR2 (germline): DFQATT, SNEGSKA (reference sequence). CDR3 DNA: TGCGGTGCTAGAGATGCGGGTAACACCGGGGAGCTGTTTTTT. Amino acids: CGARDAGNTGELFF.

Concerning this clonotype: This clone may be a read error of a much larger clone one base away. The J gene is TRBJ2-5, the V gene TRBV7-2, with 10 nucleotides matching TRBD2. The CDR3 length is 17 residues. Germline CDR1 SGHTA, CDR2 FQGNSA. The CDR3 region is CASSPRTSGEVQGTQYF. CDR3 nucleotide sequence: TGTGCCAGCAGCCCCCGGACTAGCGGAGAGGTACAAGGGACCCAGTACTTC. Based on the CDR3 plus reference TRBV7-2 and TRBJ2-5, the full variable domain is GAGVSQSPSNKVTEKGKDVELRCDPISGHTALYWYRQSLGQGLEFLIYFQGNSAPDKSGLPSDRFSAERTGGSVSTLTIQRTQQEDSAVYLCASSPRTSGEVQGTQYFGPGTRLLVL.

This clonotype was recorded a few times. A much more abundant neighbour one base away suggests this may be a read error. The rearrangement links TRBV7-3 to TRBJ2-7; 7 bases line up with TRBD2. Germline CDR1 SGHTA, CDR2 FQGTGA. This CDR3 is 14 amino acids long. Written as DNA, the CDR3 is TGTGCCAGCAGCCCAAGCGGGAACTCCTACGGGCAGTACTTC. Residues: CASSPSGNSYGQYF.

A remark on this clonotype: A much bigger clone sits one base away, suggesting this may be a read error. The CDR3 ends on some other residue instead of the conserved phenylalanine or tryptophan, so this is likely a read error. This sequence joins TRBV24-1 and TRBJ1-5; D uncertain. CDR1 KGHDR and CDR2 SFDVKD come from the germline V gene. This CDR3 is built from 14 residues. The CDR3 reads CASSLAQAVQPQHL. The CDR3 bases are TGTGCCAGCAGTTTAGCGCAAGCCGTTCAGCCCCAGCATCTT.

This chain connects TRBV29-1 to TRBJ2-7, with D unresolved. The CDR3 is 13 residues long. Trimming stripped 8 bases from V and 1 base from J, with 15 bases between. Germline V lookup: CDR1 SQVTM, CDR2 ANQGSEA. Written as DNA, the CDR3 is TGCAGCCCCCCTACTTGGCGGTCCTACGAGCAGTACTTC. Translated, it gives CSPPTWRSYEQYF.

CDR3 sequence (DNA): TGCAGTGCCCCCGGACGGGTGAACACTGAAGCTTTCTTT. It is translated as CSAPGRVNTEAFF. This chain connects TRBV20-1 to TRBJ1-1; no clear D gene. The CDR3 sequence is 13 residues long. V lost 6 bases, J lost 0 bases, and 11 bases lay in between. Germline-derived CDR1 and CDR2 are DFQATT and SNEGSKA (reference sequence).

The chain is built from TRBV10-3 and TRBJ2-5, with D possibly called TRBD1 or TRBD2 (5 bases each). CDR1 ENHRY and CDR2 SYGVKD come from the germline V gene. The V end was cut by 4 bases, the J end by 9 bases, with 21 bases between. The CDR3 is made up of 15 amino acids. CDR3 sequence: CAISVGTDSNQPQYF. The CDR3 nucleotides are TGTGCCATCAGTGTAGGGACGGATAGCAATCAGCCCCAGTACTTC.

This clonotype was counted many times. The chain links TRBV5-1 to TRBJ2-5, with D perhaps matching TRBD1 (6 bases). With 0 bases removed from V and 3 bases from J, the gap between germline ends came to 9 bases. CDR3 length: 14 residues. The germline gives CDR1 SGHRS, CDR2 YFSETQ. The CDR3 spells CASSLDRAEETQYF. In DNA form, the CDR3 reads TGCGCCAGCAGCTTGGACAGGGCCGAAGAGACCCAGTACTTC.

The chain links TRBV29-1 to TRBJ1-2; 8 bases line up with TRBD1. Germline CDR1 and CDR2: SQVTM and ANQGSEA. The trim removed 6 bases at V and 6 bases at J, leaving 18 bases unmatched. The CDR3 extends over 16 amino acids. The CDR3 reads CSVLRQGRGREDGYTF. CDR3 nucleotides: TGCAGCGTCCTAAGACAGGGGAGGGGGCGCGAGGATGGCTACACCTTC.

The CDR3 loop is CASRRWGGGNQPQHF. CDR3 nucleotides: TGTGCCAGCAGGCGTTGGGGGGGAGGCAATCAGCCCCAGCATTTT. The chain couples TRBV28 to TRBJ1-5, with a possible D match to TRBD1 (5 bases). The germline gives CDR1 MDHEN, CDR2 SYDVKM. The CDR3 extends over 15 amino acids. The V end was cut by 6 bases, the J end by 2 bases, with 14 bases between.